This T cell receptor (beta chain) originates from a study of blood T cell repertoires in COVID-19 (dated by TCRdb to 2020 to 2021). Background for the entire study: Samples from collaborators originated in the United States, Italy and Spain and spanned both the acute and convalescent phases of COVID-19. The material from the prospective study consisted of cDNA or gDNA derived from T cells, B-cell-depleted T cells, or PBMCs. Deeply sampled blood TCRbeta repertoires from subjects exposed to, actively infected with, or recovered from COVID-19 were included in the dataset. A freely available public database, intended as a resource for researchers studying the immune response to SARS-CoV-2, is where the repertoires were released. Samples were obtained from the ongoing ImmuneRACE study (first 160 participants) and from 1,254 subjects provided by 6 global collaborators. The sample metadata nearly always contained a de-identified subject ID, COVID-19 status, age in years and sex. HLA class I and class II types, where available, came from metadata supplied by the sample provider rather than from assay-based typing.

From V the trimming removes 6 bases and from J it removes 1 base, while the gene matches leave 7 bases of the junction unaccounted for. Per the germline V gene (reference sequence), MNHNY is the CDR1 and SVGAGI is the CDR2. The CDR3 spans 15 residues, from the cysteine through the phenylalanine. This entry keeps only the CDR3 DNA: 45 bases, framed from base 1. With regard to this clone: Its antigen is unknown. No much larger clone is present one base from it, and per-base qualities are unavailable.

Results and caveats for the whole study, not just this receptor: How much clinical and demographic metadata was included differed by source and by participant, and the metadata was provided uncurated.

The immunoSEQ Assay, a bias-controlled multiplex PCR, was used to amplify TCRbeta CDR3 regions from genomic DNA. On the authors' methods: Within the assay, amplification of reference gene primers was used to estimate how many nucleated cells each sample contained. To quantify the absolute abundance of each unique TCRbeta CDR3 rearrangement, sequence reads were collapsed and filtered. For each sample, productive Simpson clonality was calculated as the square root of Simpson's diversity index across productive rearrangements. In TCRdb, the immuneACCESS table is reduced to in-frame sequences with V and J assigned. These tables do not hold every clone; where another copy was compared, an unresolved V gene accounts for under half, and the others remain unexplained. That table is the source of V, J and clone size, and D and trimming were worked out from the DNA. This sample comprises about 200,000 clones, 70% to 90% of them detected only once. The top ten clonotypes cover roughly a sixth of the sample.

At one collaborating source in Seattle, patients were enrolled during active infection and were followed longitudinally through the course of disease. Each collaborating institution followed its own protocols to collect whole blood in K2EDTA tubes. For TCRbeta analysis, collaborators shipped samples as frozen whole blood, isolated PBMCs, or DNA extracted from either of those sample types. The receptor comes from a man in his fifties or sixties with COVID-19, enrolled during active disease. The sample consisted of peripheral blood. The sequence is built from TRBV6-6 and TRBJ1-1; a stretch of 8 junction bases matches TRBD1. The CDR3 is CASREGDRGNTEAFF. The nucleotide sequence reads TGTGCCAGCAGGGAGGGTGACAGGGGGAACACTGAAGCTTTCTTT.